Shown below are 25 T cell receptor beta chains from a single sample sequenced in a study of blood T cell repertoires in COVID-19. The assay was immunoSEQ multiplex PCR, and TCRdb's table has in-frame clones only and misses some. The sample consists of roughly 100,000 clones, 70% to 90% of them appearing once. Specimen: peripheral blood. Receptors originate from a human donor in a cohort sampled during active COVID-19.

This clone was counted a single time. The chain recombines TRBV30 with TRBJ2-3; 10 nucleotides match TRBD2. V trimming: 0 bases; J trimming: 6 bases; junction bases outside the gene matches: 0. The CDR3 has 13 residues. The germline CDR1 and CDR2 sequences are GTSNPN and SVGIG (reference sequence). CDR3 residues: CAWSVSGGDTQYF. The CDR3 DNA reads TGTGCCTGGAGTGTTAGCGGGGGGGATACGCAGTATTTT. Filled out from reference TRBV30 and TRBJ2-3, the complete variable domain reads SQTIHQWPATLVQPVGSPLSLECTVEGTSNPNLYWYRQAAGRGLQLLFYSVGIGQISSEVPQNLSASRPQDRQFILSSKKLLLSDSGFYLCAWSVSGGDTQYFGPGTRLTVL.

V and J are TRBV6-5 and TRBJ2-7; the D gene is possibly TRBD1 (5 bases). The CDR3 runs to 13 residues. Between the trimmed V and J ends, which lost 5 bases and 0 bases, there was a span of 8 bases. The V gene's germline CDR1 is MNHEY and CDR2 SVGAGI. The CDR3 here is CASSRTGSYEQYF. The DNA for the CDR3 is TGTGCCAGCAGTCGAACAGGCTCCTACGAGCAGTACTTC.

This CDR3 reads CASSRQGASYEQYF. The CDR3 DNA sequence: TGTGCCAGCAGCCGACAGGGGGCGTCCTACGAGCAGTACTTC. The chain couples TRBV5-5 to TRBJ2-7; 10 bases agree with TRBD1. This CDR3 spans 14 amino acids. CDR1 and CDR2 (germline): SGHKS, YYEKEE (reference sequence). V gave up 4 bases and J gave up 1 base; unmatched junction bases: 2.

The chain carries TRBV30 and TRBJ2-7; a possible D gene is TRBD1 (5 bases). Trimming stripped 1 base from V and 3 bases from J, with 7 bases between. The CDR3 contains 12 residues. Germline V CDR1 and CDR2: GTSNPN, SVGIG (reference sequence). The CDR3 sequence is CAWSDQGYEQYF. DNA of the CDR3: TGTGCCTGGAGTGACCAGGGCTACGAGCAGTACTTC.

The chain joins TRBV28 to TRBJ1-3, with D unresolved. Trimming stripped 3 bases from V and 3 bases from J, with 12 bases between. This CDR3 spans 15 amino acids. The germline V gene encodes CDR1 MDHEN and CDR2 SYDVKM. The CDR3 protein is CASSLEAGYGNTIYF. DNA of the CDR3: TGTGCCAGCAGTTTGGAAGCGGGTTATGGAAACACCATATATTTT. The full variable domain, in which reference TRBV28 and TRBJ1-3 provide the parts outside the CDR3, is DVKVTQSSRYLVKRTGEKVFLECVQDMDHENMFWYRQDPGLGLRLIYFSYDVKMKEKGDIPEGYSVSREKKERFSLILESASTNQTSMYLCASSLEAGYGNTIYFGEGSWLTVV.

The CDR3, as DNA: TGTGCCAGTAGTAAGGGAGGGCTGACCTATGGCTACACCTTC. It specifies CASSKGGLTYGYTF. The rearrangement joins TRBV19 to TRBJ1-2, with D unresolved. V lost 4 bases to trimming and J lost 4 bases, with 13 bases between them. CDR3 length equals 14 residues. Germline CDR1 is LNHDA and CDR2 is SQIVND (reference sequence).

The rearrangement uses TRBV9 and TRBJ1-4, with unresolved D. Trimming took off 0 bases at V and 3 bases at J, with 9 bases between the two ends. CDR1 and CDR2 from the germline V gene are SGDLS and YYNGEE. The CDR3 is 15 residues long. The DNA for the CDR3 is TGTGCCAGCAGCGTAGGGGCAGACCCTAATGAAAAACTGTTTTTT. Its translation is CASSVGADPNEKLFF. Variable domain in full (rest from reference TRBV9 and TRBJ1-4): DSGVTQTPKHLITATGQRVTLRCSPRSGDLSVYWYQQSLDQGLQFLIQYYNGEERAKGNILERFSAQQFPDLHSELNLSSLELGDSALYFCASSVGADPNEKLFFGSGTQLSVL.

This chain connects TRBV4-2 to TRBJ2-2, with 13 bases matching TRBD2. V shed 4 bases, J shed 3 bases, and the junction held 11 bases outside the gene matches. The CDR3 runs to 19 residues. Germline CDR1 reads LGHNA; CDR2 reads YNFKEQ. The chain's CDR3 is CASSRTQSTSGGYTGELFF. CDR3 coding DNA: TGTGCCAGCAGCCGAACACAATCGACTAGCGGGGGGTACACCGGGGAGCTGTTTTTT.

In regard to this clone: This CDR3 is also generated by other DNA sequences in the sample. The chain combines TRBV3-1 (or the pseudogene TRBV3-2) with TRBJ2-3, with a possible D match to TRBD1 (5 bases). The CDR3 has 14 amino acids. The V end was cut by 1 base, the J end by 4 bases, with 9 bases between. Looked up from germline, CDR1 is LGHDT and CDR2 is YNNKEL (reference sequence). CDR3 nucleotides: TGTGCCAGCAGCCAAGGTCGCAGGGCAGATACGCAGTATTTT. Amino acids: CASSQGRRADTQYF.

This rearrangement joins TRBV10-3 to TRBJ2-7; 14 bases line up with TRBD2. Germline V gene sequence: CDR1 ENHRY, CDR2 SYGVKD. With 10 bases clipped from V and 3 bases from J, the junction kept 8 bases outside the gene matches. The CDR3 consists of 15 residues. CDR3 nucleotide sequence: TGTGCCACCCGGACTAGCGGGGGGAACGACTACGAGCAGTACTTC. Translation: CATRTSGGNDYEQYF.

This clone came up once. The chain carries TRBV3-1 (or the pseudogene TRBV3-2) and TRBJ2-5, with D maybe TRBD2 (5 bases). CDR1 and CDR2 from the germline V gene are LGHDT and YNNKEL (reference sequence). V was pared by 1 base and J by 1 base, with 10 bases between. The CDR3 has 15 residues. The CDR3 region is CASSQGPGLQETQYF. In DNA form, the CDR3 reads TGTGCCAGCAGCCAAGGTCCAGGACTCCAAGAGACCCAGTACTTC.

This clone was counted a single time. The chain combines TRBV7-2 with TRBJ1-2; 7 bases map to TRBD1. The CDR3 totals 14 residues. V lost 1 base and J lost 5; bases outside the gene matches: 4. CDR1 is SGHTA and CDR2 is FQGNSA in the germline V gene. As DNA, the CDR3 is TGTGCCAGCAGCTTAGTCGTACAGGGGTATGGCTACACCTTC. It encodes CASSLVVQGYGYTF.

The rearrangement joins TRBV24-1 to TRBJ2-2; 8 bases map to TRBD2. J lost 5 bases, V lost 3 bases, and 13 bases had no gene match. The CDR3 consists of 18 residues. Germline V CDR1 and CDR2: KGHDR, SFDVKD. The CDR3 region has the DNA TGTGCCACCAGTGATACGGGGACTAGTCGTTTTGGGACCGGGGAGCTGTTTTTT. This sequence encodes CATSDTGTSRFGTGELFF.

This chain joins TRBV5-1 and TRBJ2-5; TRBD2 matches at 7 bases. This CDR3 is built from 16 residues. Germline V gives CDR1 SGHRS, CDR2 YFSETQ. Unmatched junction bases numbered 6, after V lost 1 base and J lost 0 bases. The CDR3 loop is CASSLSTSENQETQYF. The CDR3 region has the DNA TGCGCCAGCAGCTTGTCCACTAGCGAGAACCAAGAGACCCAGTACTTC.

The J gene is TRBJ2-7, the V gene TRBV9; 7 bases are shared with TRBD2. V lost 2 bases and J lost 3; bases outside the gene matches: 14. Germline assignment: CDR1 SGDLS and CDR2 YYNGEE. The CDR3 has 17 residues. CDR3 bases: TGTGCCAGCAGCGTTGGGCCTTCCGCGGGAGCAGGCTACGAGCAGTACTTC. Its translation: CASSVGPSAGAGYEQYF.

The chain recombines TRBV7-3 with TRBJ2-1; the D is unclear. The CDR3 sequence is 12 residues long. V was pared by 6 bases and J by 9 bases, with 12 bases between. The V gene's germline CDR1 is SGHTA and CDR2 FQGTGA. CDR3 sequence: CASRLPGGEQFF. CDR3 DNA sequence: TGTGCCAGCAGGCTCCCTGGCGGTGAGCAGTTCTTC.

The V gene is TRBV9, the J gene TRBJ2-3; 8 bases are a match to TRBD1. The CDR3 is made up of 16 amino acids. V lost 4 bases and J lost 3; bases outside the gene matches: 10. CDR1 is SGDLS and CDR2 is YYNGEE in the germline V gene. Here the CDR3 reads CASSTRTGMLTDTQYF. The CDR3 region has the DNA TGTGCCAGCAGCACCAGGACAGGGATGCTGACAGATACGCAGTATTTT.

The genes are TRBV6-2 or TRBV6-3 and TRBJ2-1; tentative D call: TRBD2 (5 bases). The CDR3 sequence is 13 residues long. Germline V gene sequence: CDR1 MNHEY, CDR2 SVGEGT. V lost 2 bases, J lost 4 bases, and 6 bases lay in between. In DNA form, the CDR3 reads TGTGCCAGCAGTTACCGGGGTTACAATGAGCAGTTCTTC. Amino acid sequence: CASSYRGYNEQFF.

This chain joins TRBV4-1 and TRBJ2-5, with a possible D match to TRBD2 (6 bases). Germline V lookup: CDR1 MGHRA, CDR2 YSYEKL. V gave up 2 bases and J gave up 5 bases, with 18 bases separating them. The CDR3 runs 16 residues. The CDR3 nucleotides read TGCGCCAGCAGCCAAAAGGGACGCGGGGCAGGGGAGACCCAGTACTTC. This gives the protein CASSQKGRGAGETQYF.

This chain joins TRBV7-3 and TRBJ2-1, with 7 positions matching TRBD2. CDR1 is SGHTA, CDR2 FQGTGA, per germline. The CDR3 runs 17 residues. V lost 5 bases and J lost 7; bases outside the gene matches: 17. This CDR3 is CASSPGGGAGRANEQFF. The CDR3 DNA is TGTGCCAGCAGCCCTGGAGGCGGAGCGGGGCGAGCTAATGAGCAGTTCTTC.

The V gene is TRBV7-3, the J gene TRBJ2-3; 11 positions agree with TRBD2. This CDR3 spans 14 amino acids. From germline, CDR1 is SGHTA and CDR2 FQGTGA. Trimming cost V 5 bases and J 5 bases; bases outside gene matches: 3. CDR3 nucleotide sequence: TGTGCCAGCAGCCCCGGGACTAGCGGAGATACGCAGTATTTT. The encoded protein is CASSPGTSGDTQYF. The full variable domain, its missing parts supplied by reference TRBV7-3 and TRBJ2-3, is GAGVSQTPSNKVTEKGKYVELRCDPISGHTALYWYRQSLGQGPEFLIYFQGTGAADDSGLPNDRFFAVRPEGSVSTLKIQRTERGDSAVYLCASSPGTSGDTQYFGPGTRLTVL.

In its sample, this clone was seen a few times. The chain combines TRBV5-1 with TRBJ1-6; TRBD1 is a possible D gene (6 bases). The CDR3 spans 15 residues. The V and J ends lost 4 bases and 10 bases respectively, with 18 bases between them. CDR1 is SGHRS and CDR2 is YFSETQ in the germline V gene. The DNA of the CDR3 is TGCGCCAGCAGCACCCTACAGGGCGTAGACTCACCCCTCCACTTT. It codes for CASSTLQGVDSPLHF. Using reference TRBV5-1 and TRBJ1-6 for the parts outside the CDR3, the full variable domain is KAGVTQTPRYLIKTRGQQVTLSCSPISGHRSVSWYQQTPGQGLQFLFEYFSETQRNKGNFPGRFSGRQFSNSRSEMNVSTLELGDSALYLCASSTLQGVDSPLHFGNGTRLTVT.

This chain uses TRBV27 with TRBJ2-2; D is possibly TRBD2 (7 bases). This CDR3 comprises 17 residues. Germline V gene lookup returns CDR1 MNHEY and CDR2 SMNVEV (reference sequence). Trimming removed 2 bases at V and 0 bases at J, with 13 bases between. As DNA, the CDR3 is TGTGCCAGCAGTTTACTCCCGGGGGGCCCGAACACCGGGGAGCTGTTTTTT. Translated: CASSLLPGGPNTGELFF.

This clone turned up a few times. The V call is TRBV24-1, the J call TRBJ2-7; the D gene is possibly TRBD1 (6 bases). Germline CDR1 and CDR2: KGHDR and SFDVKD. With 7 bases removed from V and 0 bases from J, the gap between germline ends came to 9 bases. The CDR3 runs to 13 residues. The CDR3 spells CATSRGSSYEQYF. The CDR3 DNA is TGTGCCACCAGCAGGGGCTCCTCCTACGAGCAGTACTTC.

The sample holds a few counts of this clone. The CDR3 sequence: CASKPTLESAGELFF. Here the CDR3 DNA reads TGTGCCAGCAAACCTACCCTAGAAAGTGCCGGGGAGCTGTTTTTT. The genes are TRBV6-4 and TRBJ2-2; D unresolved. The CDR3 loop spans 15 amino acids. The germline V gene encodes CDR1 MRHNA and CDR2 SNTAGT. V lost 7 bases and J lost 6, with 18 bases in between.